These 14 T cell receptor beta chains were all obtained from the same sample, sequenced in a study of regulatory T cells in long-lasting Graves disease. Time point reported: newly diagnosed GD, antithyroid drugs for less than 3 months. With RNA extracted from PBMCs as input, the TCR library was made. Relying on iRepertoire HTBI primers and Arm-PCR of CDR3 regions, the team built TCR beta libraries. TCRdb reprocessed the multiplex PCR reads with MiXCR, giving one entry per CDR3 protein. Among about 540,000 distinct CDR3 sequences listed, 13% were seen once. This same sample was also part of a study on T cells in Graves' hyperthyroidism and ophthalmopathy.

Sequences were derived from peripheral blood mononuclear cells (PBMCs), sampled at new diagnosis, from a patient treated with antithyroid drugs. Receptor source: a man aged 25 to 40 with Graves disease.

This clonotype was observed a few times. The chain couples TRBV5-1 to TRBJ1-5; a weak D match, TRBD1 (6 bases). Germline loops: CDR1 SGHRS, CDR2 YFSETQ. V shed 0 bases and J shed 5 bases, with 12 bases lying between them. The CDR3 has 15 amino acids. The CDR3 is CASSLDGTSYQPQHF. The CDR3 nucleotides are TGCGCCAGCAGCTTGGATGGGACAAGCTATCAGCCCCAGCATTTT. Using reference TRBV5-1 and TRBJ1-5 for the parts outside the CDR3, the full variable domain is KAGVTQTPRYLIKTRGQQVTLSCSPISGHRSVSWYQQTPGQGLQFLFEYFSETQRNKGNFPGRFSGRQFSNSRSEMNVSTLELGDSALYLCASSLDGTSYQPQHFGDGTRLSIL.

The table lists this clonotype with many counts. V and J are TRBV12-3 or TRBV12-4 and TRBJ2-7; TRBD2 aligns across 13 bases. The V gene end was trimmed by 5 bases and the J gene end by 4 bases; junction bases not matched to a gene: 5. This CDR3 region has 15 residues. The CDR3 DNA follows: TGTGCCAGCAGTGTGACTAGCGGGAGGTCTTACGAGCAGTACTTC. Encoded protein: CASSVTSGRSYEQYF.

The sample holds many counts of this clonotype. The rearrangement joins TRBV5-1 to TRBJ2-7, with D perhaps matching TRBD2 (6 bases). The germline CDR1 and CDR2 sequences are SGHRS and YFSETQ. The CDR3 contains 11 residues. The V end was cut by 4 bases, the J end by 6 bases, with 8 bases between. In DNA, the CDR3 is TGCGCCAGCAGCCAACTAGCCGAGCAGTACTTC. Translation gives CASSQLAEQYF. Filled out from reference TRBV5-1 and TRBJ2-7, the complete variable domain reads KAGVTQTPRYLIKTRGQQVTLSCSPISGHRSVSWYQQTPGQGLQFLFEYFSETQRNKGNFPGRFSGRQFSNSRSEMNVSTLELGDSALYLCASSQLAEQYFGPGTRLTVT.

Many counts were recorded for this clonotype. This chain joins TRBV2 and TRBJ2-1, with 9 bases that match TRBD2. The CDR3 is 13 amino acids. Germline assignment: CDR1 SNHLY and CDR2 FYNNEI. The ends lost 8 bases at V and 6 bases at J; junction bases unmatched: 5. The chain's CDR3 is CASWGLASNEQFF. The CDR3 bases are TGTGCCAGCTGGGGACTAGCATCCAATGAGCAGTTCTTC.

This clonotype was observed many times. V and J are TRBV29-1 and TRBJ2-7; no definite D call. The CDR3 is 11 amino acids. CDR1 SQVTM and CDR2 ANQGSEA come from the germline V gene. Trimming took off 6 bases at V and 3 bases at J, with 9 bases between the two ends. For the CDR3, the DNA is TGCAGCGTGCAATCGGACTACGAGCAGTACTTC. This sequence encodes CSVQSDYEQYF.

As concerns this clonotype: A read error is possible here, since a much larger clone lies one base away. CDR3 bases: TGTGCCAGCAGCCTCGAGGGAGGGGTGTTATACAATGAGCAGTTCTTC. Its protein is CASSLEGGVLYNEQFF. The chain has TRBV5-5 and TRBJ2-1; 7 bases agree with TRBD2. Germline V CDR1 and CDR2: SGHKS, YYEKEE (reference sequence). The CDR3 has 16 amino acids. Trimming at V came to 4 bases and at J to 4 bases, leaving 11 bases not matched to a gene.

This clonotype was seen many times. The chain links TRBV2 to TRBJ1-2; D is perhaps TRBD1 (5 bases). The CDR3 totals 15 residues. CDR1 and CDR2 from the germline V gene are SNHLY and FYNNEI. Trimming stripped 0 bases from V and 6 bases from J, with 14 bases between. CDR3 nucleotide sequence: TGTGCCAGCAGTGAAGCGGCGGGACCGGGGAATGGCTACACCTTC. This sequence encodes CASSEAAGPGNGYTF.

Many counts were recorded for this clonotype. The chain employs TRBV9 and TRBJ2-2; D may correspond to TRBD1 or TRBD2 (5 bases each). V dropped 7 bases and J dropped 6 bases, with 16 bases sitting between them. Per germline, CDR1 SGDLS and CDR2 YYNGEE. This CDR3 comprises 14 residues. CDR3 DNA: TGTGCCAGCCGCAGGGACCAAGGGGCCGGGGAGCTGTTTTTT. The encoded protein is CASRRDQGAGELFF.

This clonotype was counted ten times or more. A read error may account for a junction end that differs from germline. The chain couples TRBV7-7 to TRBJ2-1; the D gene could be TRBD1 or TRBD2 (5 bases each). The CDR3 is 17 amino acids. Germline V gene sequence: CDR1 SSHAT, CDR2 FNYEAQ (reference sequence). The chain's CDR3 is CASSLSRGRSSYNEQFF. The CDR3 nucleotides are TGTGCTAGCAGCTTATCACGGGGACGCAGCTCCTACAATGAGCAGTTCTTC. Full variable domain (rest looked up from reference TRBV7-7 and TRBJ2-1): GAGVSQSPRYKVTKRGQDVTLRCDPISSHATLYWYQQALGQGPEFLTYFNYEAQPDKSGLPSDRFSAERPEGSISTLTIQRTEQRDSAMYRCASSLSRGRSSYNEQFFGPGTRLTVL.

This clonotype was observed at least ten times. This chain joins TRBV27 and TRBJ2-2; TRBD2 aligns across 9 bases. V was clipped by 1 base and J by 1 base; unmatched bases: 4. CDR3 length: 17 residues. Per the germline V gene, CDR1 is MNHEY and CDR2 is SMNVEV (reference sequence). CDR3 sequence: CASSLFGGRVNTGELFF. CDR3 DNA sequence: TGTGCCAGCAGTTTATTCGGCGGGAGGGTGAACACCGGGGAGCTGTTTTTT.

This clonotype was observed many times. The chain is built from TRBV27 and TRBJ2-7; 15 bases line up with TRBD2. The CDR3 is made up of 17 amino acids. CDR1 and CDR2 (germline): MNHEY, SMNVEV (reference sequence). V trimming: 10 bases; J trimming: 0 bases; junction bases outside the gene matches: 10. The CDR3, as DNA: TGTGCCAACGAATTGGAGGGACTAGCGGGAGGCTCCTACGAGCAGTACTTC. This translates into CANELEGLAGGSYEQYF.

This clonotype was recorded at least ten times. The V and J genes are TRBV5-6 and TRBJ2-5, with 12 nucleotides matching TRBD2. This CDR3 region has 16 residues. The germline V gene has CDR1 SGHDT and CDR2 YYEEEE. Losses at the gene ends were 5 bases for V and 4 bases for J; bases not matched to a gene: 9. Here the CDR3 DNA reads TGTGCCAGCAGAACTCTAGCGGGAGGGCCGAGAGAGACCCAGTACTTC. It translates to CASRTLAGGPRETQYF.

The CDR3 DNA follows: TGTGCCAGCTCACCTTTTTCTCGGGACCCCACACAAGAGACCCAGTACTTC. Translating it yields CASSPFSRDPTQETQYF. V is TRBV18 and J is TRBJ2-5; the D call may be TRBD1 or TRBD2 (5 bases each). The CDR3 totals 17 residues. V lost 3 bases and J lost 2, with 19 bases in between. Germline loops: CDR1 KGHSH, CDR2 LQKENI.

The genes are TRBV30 and TRBJ2-2, with D possibly matching TRBD2 (5 bases). The CDR3 has 13 residues. The V and J ends lost 1 base and 3 bases respectively, with 6 bases between them. Germline V gives CDR1 GTSNPN, CDR2 SVGIG (reference sequence). CDR3 residues: CAWSEGDTGELFF. The CDR3 region has the DNA TGTGCCTGGAGTGAGGGAGACACCGGGGAGCTGTTTTTT. Complete variable domain (other parts from reference TRBV30 and TRBJ2-2): SQTIHQWPATLVQPVGSPLSLECTVEGTSNPNLYWYRQAAGRGLQLLFYSVGIGQISSEVPQNLSASRPQDRQFILSSKKLLLSDSGFYLCAWSEGDTGELFFGEGSRLTVL.